Here is one TCR beta chain with its context. The table came from immunoSEQ multiplex PCR; TCRdb's copy has only in-frame clones and leaves some out. The table shows about 640,000 clones, with roughly 78% occurring only once. These data are taken from a study of shared clonotypes between healthy human individuals. Germline V gene sequence: CDR1 WNHNN, CDR2 SYGVQD (reference sequence). The V gene lost 4 bases and the J gene lost 0 bases, with 6 bases spanning the gap. The CDR3 is 13 amino acids. Sequencing was carried out using memory CD4+ T cells sorted from blood. Subset here: CD45RA-negative fraction. This chain links TRBV10-1 with TRBJ1-2, with D uncertain. The receptor comes from a woman aged 25 to 45 in good health. The CDR3 protein is CASSGSANYGYTF. Here the CDR3 DNA reads TGCGCCAGCAGTGGGTCAGCTAACTATGGCTACACCTTC.